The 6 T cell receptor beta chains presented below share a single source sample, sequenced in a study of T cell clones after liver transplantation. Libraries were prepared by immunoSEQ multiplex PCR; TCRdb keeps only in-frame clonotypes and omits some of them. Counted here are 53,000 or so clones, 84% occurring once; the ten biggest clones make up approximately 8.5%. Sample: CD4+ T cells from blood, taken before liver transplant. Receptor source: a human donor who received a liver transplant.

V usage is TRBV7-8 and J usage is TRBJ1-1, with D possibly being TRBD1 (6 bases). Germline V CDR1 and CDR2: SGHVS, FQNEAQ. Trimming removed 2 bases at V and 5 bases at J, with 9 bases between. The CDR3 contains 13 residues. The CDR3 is CASSLRGGTEAFF. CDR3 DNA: TGTGCCAGCAGCTTAAGAGGGGGAACTGAAGCTTTCTTT.

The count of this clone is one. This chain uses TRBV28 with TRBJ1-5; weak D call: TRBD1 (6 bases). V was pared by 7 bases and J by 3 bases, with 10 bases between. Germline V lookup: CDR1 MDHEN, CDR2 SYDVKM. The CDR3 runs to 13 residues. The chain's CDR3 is CASIRQVNQPQHF. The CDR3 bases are TGTGCCAGCATCAGACAGGTCAATCAGCCCCAGCATTTT.

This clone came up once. CDR3 in amino acids: CASSFPGGTSNQPQHF. CDR3 bases: TGTGCCAGCAGTTTTCCAGGGGGCACATCCAATCAGCCCCAGCATTTT. V usage is TRBV28 and J usage is TRBJ1-5, with 8 bases matching TRBD1. The germline gives CDR1 MDHEN, CDR2 SYDVKM. J lost 3 bases, V lost 3 bases, and 7 bases had no gene match. CDR3 size: 16 residues.

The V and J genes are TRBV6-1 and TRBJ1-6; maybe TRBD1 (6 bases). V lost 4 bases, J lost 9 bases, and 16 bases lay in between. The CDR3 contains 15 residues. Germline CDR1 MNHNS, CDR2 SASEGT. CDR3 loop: CASSAGDRNVSPLHF. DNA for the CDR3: TGTGCCAGCAGTGCAGGAGACAGGAACGTTTCACCCCTCCACTTT.

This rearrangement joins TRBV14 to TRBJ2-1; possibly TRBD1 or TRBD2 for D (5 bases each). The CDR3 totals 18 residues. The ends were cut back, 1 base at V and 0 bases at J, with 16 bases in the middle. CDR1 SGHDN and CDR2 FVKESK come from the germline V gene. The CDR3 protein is CASSQASGTFSSYNEQFF. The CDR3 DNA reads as TGTGCCAGCAGCCAAGCCTCTGGGACGTTTAGCTCCTACAATGAGCAGTTCTTC.

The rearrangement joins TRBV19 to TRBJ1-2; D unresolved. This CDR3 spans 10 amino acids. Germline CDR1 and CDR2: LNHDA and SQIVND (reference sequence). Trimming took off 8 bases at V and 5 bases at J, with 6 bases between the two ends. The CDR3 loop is CASSGYGYTF. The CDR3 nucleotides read TGTGCCAGTTCGGGGTATGGCTACACCTTC.